The clone carrying this T cell receptor beta chain was seen just once. This specimen belongs to a study of T cell repertoires in cytomegalovirus infection. The wider study: It was the public TCR beta signatures that indicated both CMV infection and matching HLA type.

TCRdb passed the reads through MiXCR, listing each CDR3 protein once. In the table there are roughly 600,000 distinct CDR3 sequences, 20% to 25% of which are singletons. Trimming pared 0 bases from V and 7 bases from J, leaving 17 bases between. The CDR3 is made up of 16 amino acids. The germline gives CDR1 SGHRS, CDR2 YFSETQ. The source is a human donor in good health (CMV status not recorded). Some clones in this sample may be carry-over from other donors' samples. The chain has TRBV5-1 and TRBJ2-1; TRBD1 might be the D (5 bases). The sequenced material came from CD8+ T cells from PBMCs. DNA of the CDR3: TGCGCCAGCAGCTTGGGGACAAAAAAACCGTGGAATGAGCAGTTCTTC. Encoded protein: CASSLGTKKPWNEQFF.